Each of the 22 T cell receptor beta chains below was sequenced from the same sample in a study of shared clonotypes between healthy human individuals. Produced via immunoSEQ multiplex PCR; TCRdb's table is partial and in-frame only. The repertoire holds some 1.5 million clones, with roughly 96% as singletons. The specimen sequenced was naive CD4+ T cells sorted from blood. Subset specified: CD45RA+ positively selected. These receptors originate from a man in his thirties or forties in good health.

On this clone: At the DNA level, this CDR3 is encoded by other sequences in the same sample as well. The rearrangement joins TRBV6-6 to TRBJ2-7, with D unresolved. The CDR3 loop spans 12 amino acids. Germline loops: CDR1 MNHNY, CDR2 SVGAGI (reference sequence). V was pared by 5 bases and J by 3 bases, with 8 bases between. Written as DNA, the CDR3 is TGTGCCAGCAGTCAAAACAGCTACGAGCAGTACTTC. Translation gives CASSQNSYEQYF.

This sequence joins TRBV28 and TRBJ1-4; 8 bases agree with TRBD1. The CDR3 length is 19 residues. The germline V gene encodes CDR1 MDHEN and CDR2 SYDVKM. Trimming at V came to 5 bases and at J to 10 bases, leaving 24 bases not matched to a gene. In nucleotides, the CDR3 is TGTGCCAGCAGTCCCCCCCGACAGGGGTCCCATGTGGTAGTGCGAAAACTGTTTTTT. Amino acids: CASSPPRQGSHVVVRKLFF.

This chain joins TRBV2 and TRBJ2-3; D is undetermined. The germline V gene has CDR1 SNHLY and CDR2 FYNNEI. V was shortened by 10 bases and J by 0 bases, with 8 bases between the two germline ends. The CDR3 is made up of 12 amino acids. The CDR3 coding sequence is TGTGCCACCCATTCCAGCACAGATACGCAGTATTTT. It yields the protein CATHSSTDTQYF.

The J gene is TRBJ1-1, the V gene TRBV15; tentative D call: TRBD1 (6 bases). This CDR3 has 15 residues. V lost 0 bases to trimming and J lost 1 base, with 9 bases between them. The germline V gene has CDR1 LNHNV and CDR2 YYDKDF (reference sequence). CDR3 amino acids: CATSRDRGPNTEAFF. The CDR3 bases are TGTGCCACCAGCAGAGACAGGGGACCGAACACTGAAGCTTTCTTT.

The V gene is TRBV6-1, the J gene TRBJ2-5; D gene ambiguous. The CDR3 is made up of 13 amino acids. Germline-derived CDR1 and CDR2 are MNHNS and SASEGT. V was pared by 1 base and J by 2 bases, with 5 bases between. The CDR3 sequence: CASSEGNQETQYF. The CDR3 region has the DNA TGTGCCAGCAGTGAAGGGAATCAAGAGACCCAGTACTTC.

The rearrangement links TRBV5-1 to TRBJ2-3; the match to TRBD2 covers 12 bases. Germline V gene data show CDR1 as SGHRS and CDR2 as YFSETQ. V lost 5 bases and J lost 2; bases outside the gene matches: 6. This CDR3 region has 16 residues. For the CDR3, the DNA is TGCGCCAGCAGTTCTGGGACTAGCGGGCCCACAGATACGCAGTATTTT. This encodes CASSSGTSGPTDTQYF.

CDR3 sequence (DNA): TGTGCCAGCTCACCACCAAAGGGGTACGAGCAGTACTTC. Residues: CASSPPKGYEQYF. The chain combines TRBV18 with TRBJ2-7, with D possibly matching TRBD1 (5 bases). This CDR3 is built from 13 residues. V gave up 0 bases and J gave up 4 bases, with 7 bases separating them. Germline V gene sequence: CDR1 KGHSH, CDR2 LQKENI.

The rearrangement uses TRBV27 and TRBJ2-3; weak D call: TRBD1 (6 bases). The CDR3 extends over 14 amino acids. Trimming left V 5 bases short and J 4 bases short, with 13 bases between. Germline V gives CDR1 MNHEY, CDR2 SMNVEV (reference sequence). The CDR3 here is CASSTGRPADTQYF. The CDR3 DNA sequence: TGTGCCAGCAGTACAGGGCGTCCGGCAGATACGCAGTATTTT.

The sample holds one count of this clone. This chain connects TRBV29-1 to TRBJ2-1, with D possibly matching TRBD1 (6 bases). The CDR3 extends over 13 amino acids. V dropped 6 bases and J dropped 9 bases, with 18 bases sitting between them. Germline lookup yields CDR1 SQVTM and CDR2 ANQGSEA. CDR3 DNA: TGCAGCGTCGCAACCTCAGGGGACGGTGAGCAGTTCTTC. Encoded protein: CSVATSGDGEQFF.

The rearrangement links TRBV2 to TRBJ1-1; tentative D call: TRBD1 (6 bases). The CDR3 length is 14 residues. V dropped 6 bases and J dropped 5 bases, with 16 bases sitting between them. Germline V gene sequence: CDR1 SNHLY, CDR2 FYNNEI. The CDR3 here is CASSARTERTEAFF. The CDR3 DNA reads as TGTGCCAGCAGCGCTAGGACAGAGAGGACTGAAGCTTTCTTT.

This clone appeared a single time. The CDR3 protein is CASSLRGQTTGELFF. The CDR3 DNA reads as TGTGCCAGCAGCTTAAGGGGACAGACCACCGGGGAGCTGTTTTTT. The V gene is TRBV7-3, the J gene TRBJ2-2; 7 nucleotides line up with TRBD1. CDR3 size: 15 residues. J lost 4 bases, V lost 1 base, and 3 bases had no gene match. CDR1 and CDR2 (germline): SGHTA, FQGTGA.

Regarding this clone: Other DNA sequences from this sample encode an identical CDR3 as well. The genes are TRBV18 and TRBJ1-4, with TRBD1 identical over 7 bases. J was trimmed by 5 bases and V by 0 bases; bases with no gene match: 3. The CDR3 contains 15 residues. From germline, CDR1 is KGHSH and CDR2 LQKENI. The CDR3 loop reads CASSPPGQSNEKLFF. DNA for the CDR3: TGTGCCAGCTCACCACCGGGACAGAGCAATGAAAAACTGTTTTTT.

The chain couples TRBV28 to TRBJ2-4; 11 bases are shared with TRBD1. The CDR3 runs 17 residues. CDR1 is MDHEN, CDR2 SYDVKM, per germline. The V gene end was trimmed by 3 bases and the J gene end by 5 bases; junction bases not matched to a gene: 9. This CDR3 is CASSFFPGQGVENIQYF. For the CDR3, the DNA is TGTGCCAGCAGTTTTTTCCCGGGACAGGGGGTTGAAAACATTCAGTACTTC.

The gene calls are TRBV7-8 and TRBJ2-7; D is ambiguous. The CDR3 covers 15 residues. The V and J ends lost 0 bases and 3 bases respectively, with 12 bases between them. CDR1 and CDR2 from the germline V gene are SGHVS and FQNEAQ. The CDR3 region has the DNA TGTGCCAGCAGCTTAGCTAGGTTCTTTTTCTACGAGCAGTACTTC. This encodes CASSLARFFFYEQYF.

The chain recombines TRBV6-4 with TRBJ2-7; D possibly corresponds to TRBD2 (5 bases). V was pared by 6 bases and J by 0 bases, with 15 bases between. This CDR3 has 15 residues. Looked up from germline, CDR1 is MRHNA and CDR2 is SNTAGT. CDR3 sequence reads: CASRVLEAVSYEQYF. CDR3 DNA: TGTGCCAGCAGGGTACTAGAGGCCGTCTCCTACGAGCAGTACTTC.

This chain links TRBV28 with TRBJ2-5; 13 bases align to TRBD2. With 5 bases clipped from V and 0 bases from J, the junction kept 6 bases outside the gene matches. The CDR3 extends over 17 amino acids. CDR1 MDHEN and CDR2 SYDVKM come from the germline V gene. DNA of the CDR3: TGTGCCAGCAGTCCGGGACTAGCGGGATTTTACCAAGAGACCCAGTACTTC. It yields the protein CASSPGLAGFYQETQYF.

CDR3 region: CASSGTAYSGNTIYF. As DNA, the CDR3 is TGTGCCAGCAGCGGGACGGCTTACTCTGGAAACACCATATATTTT. The rearrangement links TRBV28 to TRBJ1-3, with D perhaps matching TRBD1 (5 bases). The CDR3 has 15 residues. The V gene lost 6 bases and the J gene lost 0 bases, with 12 bases spanning the gap. Germline V gene sequence: CDR1 MDHEN, CDR2 SYDVKM.

The V and J genes are TRBV2 and TRBJ2-1; 14 bases line up with TRBD2. CDR3 length: 16 amino acids. CDR1 and CDR2 (germline): SNHLY, FYNNEI. V dropped 7 bases and J dropped 10; count of bases not matched to a gene: 12. This CDR3 is CASIPGGLAGVHEQFF. The CDR3, as DNA: TGTGCCAGCATTCCAGGGGGACTAGCGGGAGTCCACGAGCAGTTCTTC.

The gene calls are TRBV19 and TRBJ2-1; no definite D call. Germline CDR1 reads LNHDA; CDR2 reads SQIVND (reference sequence). This CDR3 region has 13 residues. The germline V and J ends were trimmed by 3 bases and 8 bases, with 11 bases remaining between them. CDR3 nucleotide sequence: TGTGCCAGTAGTATGACTCGTTCCCATGAGCAGTTCTTC. Translated: CASSMTRSHEQFF.

The chain joins TRBV28 to TRBJ2-7; TRBD2 agrees at 12 bases. Trimming removed 9 bases from V and 3 bases from J; junction bases left unmatched: 6. Germline V lookup: CDR1 MDHEN, CDR2 SYDVKM. This CDR3 spans 14 amino acids. The chain's CDR3 is CASRLAGEYYEQYF. CDR3 DNA sequence: TGTGCCAGTCGACTAGCGGGGGAATACTACGAGCAGTACTTC.

This clone has a single count. The CDR3 loop is CASSLASVGAETQYF. For the CDR3, the DNA is TGTGCCAGCAGCTTGGCTAGCGTGGGAGCAGAGACCCAGTACTTC. The rearrangement joins TRBV5-5 to TRBJ2-5; tentative D call: TRBD2 (6 bases). The CDR3 runs 15 residues. V was cut by 0 bases and J by 4 bases, with 13 bases left in between. CDR1 and CDR2 (germline): SGHKS, YYEKEE (reference sequence).

The V and J genes are TRBV7-2 and TRBJ2-5; D remains unclear. The CDR3 loop spans 14 amino acids. Germline V gives CDR1 SGHTA, CDR2 FQGNSA. V shed 5 bases and J shed 5 bases, with 15 bases lying between them. CDR3: CASSPYGGWETQYF. CDR3 nucleotide sequence: TGTGCCAGCAGCCCCTACGGCGGTTGGGAGACCCAGTACTTC.